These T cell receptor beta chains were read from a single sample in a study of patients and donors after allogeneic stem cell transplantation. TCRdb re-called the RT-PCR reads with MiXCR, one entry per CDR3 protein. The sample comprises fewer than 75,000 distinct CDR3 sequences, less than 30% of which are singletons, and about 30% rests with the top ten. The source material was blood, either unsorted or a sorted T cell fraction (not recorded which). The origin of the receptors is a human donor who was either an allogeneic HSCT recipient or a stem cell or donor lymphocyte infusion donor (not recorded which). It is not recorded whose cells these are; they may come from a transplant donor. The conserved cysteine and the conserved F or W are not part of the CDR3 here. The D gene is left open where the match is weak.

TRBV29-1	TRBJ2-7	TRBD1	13	SVRGDRVGVEEQY
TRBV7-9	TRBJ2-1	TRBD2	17	ASSSPRGLAGGSYNEQF
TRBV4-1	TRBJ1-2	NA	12	ASSQEGGDYGYT
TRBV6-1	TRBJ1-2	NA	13	ASSTRWTENYGYT
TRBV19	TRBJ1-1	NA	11	ASTHTLNTEAF
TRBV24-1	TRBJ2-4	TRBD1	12	ATSDLGTENIQY
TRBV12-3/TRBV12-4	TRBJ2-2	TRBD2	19	ASSPSPGRGASSANTGELF
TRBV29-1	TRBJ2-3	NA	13	SVEDRGSPGDTQY
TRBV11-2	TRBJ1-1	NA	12	ASSLDPVQREAF
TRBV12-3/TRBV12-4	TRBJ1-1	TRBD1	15	ASSLARDRGFHTEAF
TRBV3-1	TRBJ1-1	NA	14	ASSQPTALPITEAF
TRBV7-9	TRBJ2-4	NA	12	ASSLAMTKNIQY
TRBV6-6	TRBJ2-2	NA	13	ASRRTDLNAGELF
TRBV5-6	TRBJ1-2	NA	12	ASSPETDNYGYT
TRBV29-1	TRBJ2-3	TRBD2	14	SVVPGTSGSTDTQY
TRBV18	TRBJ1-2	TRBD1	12	ASSPPKGADGYT
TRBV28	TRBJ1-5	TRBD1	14	ASSSGTGWMVQPQH
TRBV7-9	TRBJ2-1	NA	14	ASSLVGGRSYNEQF